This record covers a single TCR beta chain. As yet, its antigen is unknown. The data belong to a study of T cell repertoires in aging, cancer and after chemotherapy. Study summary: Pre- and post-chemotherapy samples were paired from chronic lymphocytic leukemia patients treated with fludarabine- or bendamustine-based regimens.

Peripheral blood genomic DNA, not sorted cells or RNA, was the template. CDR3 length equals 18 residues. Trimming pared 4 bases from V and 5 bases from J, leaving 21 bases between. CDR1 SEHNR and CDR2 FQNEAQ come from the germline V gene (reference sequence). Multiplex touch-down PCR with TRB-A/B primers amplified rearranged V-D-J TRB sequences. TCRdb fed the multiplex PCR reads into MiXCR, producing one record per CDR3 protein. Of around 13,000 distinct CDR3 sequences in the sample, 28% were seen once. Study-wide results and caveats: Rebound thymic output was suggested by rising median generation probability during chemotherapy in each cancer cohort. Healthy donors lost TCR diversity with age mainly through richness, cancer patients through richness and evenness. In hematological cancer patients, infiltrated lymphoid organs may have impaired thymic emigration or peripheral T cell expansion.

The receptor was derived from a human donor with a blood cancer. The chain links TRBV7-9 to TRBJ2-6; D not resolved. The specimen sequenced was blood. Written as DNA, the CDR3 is TGTGCCAGCAGCTCGTCCGCCCTGGATCCCGCCTGGGCCAACGTCCTGACTTTC. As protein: CASSSSALDPAWANVLTF.